Below, 28 T cell receptor beta chains from the same sample are listed, as sequenced in a study of T cell responses to AZD1222 COVID-19 vaccine. Using immunoSEQ multiplex PCR, the repertoire was profiled, and TCRdb retains in-frame clones only, with some absent. The sample consists of around 85,000 clones, 90% of them appearing once. Sequences were derived from peripheral blood, sampled 28 days after the second AZD1222 dose. These receptors were collected from an adult who received the AZD1222 COVID-19 vaccine.

The rearrangement links TRBV10-3 to TRBJ1-3; TRBD1 agrees at 10 bases. The CDR3 extends over 16 amino acids. The V gene end was trimmed by 4 bases and the J gene end by 0 bases; junction bases not matched to a gene: 3. Germline V gene sequence: CDR1 ENHRY, CDR2 SYGVKD. CDR3: CAISGGTGASGNTIYF. In nucleotides, the CDR3 is TGTGCCATCAGTGGAGGGACAGGGGCCTCTGGAAACACCATATATTTT.

The V and J genes are TRBV29-1 and TRBJ1-2; the D gene is possibly TRBD1 (5 bases). The germline CDR1 and CDR2 sequences are SQVTM and ANQGSEA. CDR3 length: 14 residues. V lost 3 bases and J 4 bases, leaving 15 bases between the germline ends. CDR3 residues: CSVEAGNPLYGYTF. CDR3 bases: TGCAGCGTTGAGGCAGGGAACCCCCTCTATGGCTACACCTTC.

The chain combines TRBV28 with TRBJ2-7; no reliable D call. The CDR3 has 11 residues. Germline V gene lookup returns CDR1 MDHEN and CDR2 SYDVKM. CDR3: CSTTKLDEQYF. CDR3 nucleotide sequence: TGTTCTACGACAAAACTCGACGAGCAGTACTTC.

The rearrangement links TRBV27 to TRBJ1-2; TRBD1 agrees at 8 bases. The CDR3 runs 13 residues. The V gene's germline CDR1 is MNHEY and CDR2 SMNVEV (reference sequence). Trimming took 3 bases from V and 6 from J; bases not matched to a gene: 3. The CDR3 loop is CASSFRQGHGYTF. CDR3 DNA sequence: TGTGCCAGCAGTTTTCGACAGGGGCATGGCTACACCTTC.

The chain employs TRBV6-5 and TRBJ1-4, with D possibly being TRBD1 (6 bases). Trimming removed 7 bases from V and 3 bases from J, with 12 bases in between. Germline CDR1 MNHEY, CDR2 SVGAGI. The CDR3 is 14 amino acids. The CDR3 sequence is CASIEGGSNEKLFF. Here the CDR3 DNA reads TGTGCCAGCATCGAGGGGGGATCTAATGAAAAACTGTTTTTT.

Concerning this clone itself: Compared with germline, one end of the junction differs, possibly owing to a read error. The chain uses TRBV3-1 (or the pseudogene TRBV3-2) and TRBJ2-5; 7 bases fit TRBD2. Germline CDR1 is LGHDT and CDR2 is YNNKEL (reference sequence). The CDR3 is 15 amino acids. The CDR3 nucleotides are TGTGCCAGCAGCCACCGTCTAGCGGTTGTAGAGGCCCAGTACTTC. Translating it yields CASSHRLAVVEAQYF.

The chain carries TRBV6-5 and TRBJ2-1; D is ambiguous. V lost 6 bases and J lost 12, with 18 bases in between. The CDR3 has 13 residues. Germline V gene sequence: CDR1 MNHEY, CDR2 SVGAGI. CDR3 protein: CASSPRQDVGQFF. In DNA, the CDR3 is TGTGCCAGCAGCCCAAGACAAGACGTCGGGCAGTTCTTC.

This clone was observed once. The genes are TRBV19 and TRBJ1-2; the D gene is possibly TRBD1 (5 bases). The CDR3 sequence is 12 residues long. V lost 5 bases and J lost 2, with 6 bases in between. Per the germline V gene, CDR1 is LNHDA and CDR2 is SQIVND (reference sequence). The chain's CDR3 is CASSSGNYGYTF. DNA of the CDR3: TGTGCCAGTAGTTCAGGGAACTATGGCTACACCTTC.

The genes are TRBV24-1 and TRBJ1-5, with 12 bases that match TRBD1. The ends lost 7 bases at V and 5 bases at J; junction bases unmatched: 5. The CDR3 has 15 amino acids. The germline V gene encodes CDR1 KGHDR and CDR2 SFDVKD. CDR3 nucleotide sequence: TGTGCCACCAGCCCCGGGACAGGGGGCGATCAGCCCCAGCATTTT. Its translation: CATSPGTGGDQPQHF.

This clone was seen only once. V gene TRBV7-9 combines with J gene TRBJ1-2; maybe TRBD1 (5 bases). Between the trimmed V and J ends, which lost 5 bases and 4 bases, there was a span of 20 bases. This CDR3 has 16 residues. Germline V lookup: CDR1 SEHNR, CDR2 FQNEAQ (reference sequence). The CDR3 coding sequence is TGTGCCAGCAGCCCCCGGATCGGGGGACGTGGCTATGGCTACACCTTC. This encodes CASSPRIGGRGYGYTF. Complete variable domain (other parts from reference TRBV7-9 and TRBJ1-2): DTGVSQNPRHKITKRGQNVTFRCDPISEHNRLYWYRQTLGQGPEFLTYFQNEAQLEKSRLLSDRFSAERPKGSFSTLEIQRTEQGDSAMYLCASSPRIGGRGYGYTFGSGTRLTVV.

This rearrangement joins TRBV18 to TRBJ2-3; D unclear. Germline loops: CDR1 KGHSH, CDR2 LQKENI. Trimming shortened V by 4 bases and J by 0 bases, and 11 bases separated the two germline ends. This CDR3 contains 15 residues. The CDR3 reads CASSQRLRSTDTQYF. The CDR3 DNA reads as TGTGCCAGCTCACAGAGATTACGGAGCACAGATACGCAGTATTTT.

The J gene is TRBJ2-3, the V gene TRBV2; possible D gene TRBD2, 6 bases. Germline V gene sequence: CDR1 SNHLY, CDR2 FYNNEI. This CDR3 comprises 14 residues. With 6 bases removed from V and 4 bases from J, the gap between germline ends came to 14 bases. The CDR3 region has the DNA TGTGCCAGCAGACAAGCGGGTAGCTCAGATACGCAGTATTTT. It is translated as CASRQAGSSDTQYF.

The DNA for the CDR3 is TGTGCCAGCAGCCCCCGGGGGGGTCCGAACACCGGGGAGCTGTTTTTT. It yields the protein CASSPRGGPNTGELFF. V is TRBV14 and J is TRBJ2-2; 8 bases align to TRBD2. Germline V gives CDR1 SGHDN, CDR2 FVKESK. Trimming removed 4 bases from V and 0 bases from J; junction bases left unmatched: 4. The CDR3 sequence is 16 residues long.

The J gene is TRBJ1-1, the V gene TRBV28; TRBD1 is a possible D gene (6 bases). V was pared by 7 bases and J by 3 bases, with 12 bases between. Germline V CDR1 and CDR2: MDHEN, SYDVKM. This CDR3 comprises 13 residues. CDR3 bases: TGTGCCAGCACCCTGGGGGCTTACACTGAAGCTTTCTTT. It translates to CASTLGAYTEAFF.

This clone was picked up a small number of times. This chain uses TRBV4-1 with TRBJ2-7; TRBD1 agrees at 7 bases. CDR3 length: 14 amino acids. V shed 5 bases, J shed 6 bases, and the junction held 10 bases outside the gene matches. From germline, CDR1 is MGHRA and CDR2 YSYEKL. DNA for the CDR3: TGCGCCAGCAGCTCCCAACAGGGGCCCAGCGAGCAGTACTTC. Translated, it gives CASSSQQGPSEQYF.

DNA for the CDR3: TGTGCCAGCAGCGGGTGGGGCGGCCTTGATGAAAAACTGTTTTTT. This codes for CASSGWGGLDEKLFF. The rearrangement links TRBV7-8 to TRBJ1-4, with a tentative D call TRBD1 (5 bases). In germline, CDR1 is SGHVS, CDR2 FQNEAQ. The V end lost 5 bases, the J end lost 6 bases, and 16 bases lay between the germline ends. The CDR3 sequence is 15 residues long.

A few counts support this clone. The chain links TRBV29-1 to TRBJ1-1; D is perhaps TRBD1 (5 bases). V dropped 4 bases and J dropped 3 bases, with 18 bases sitting between them. The CDR3 loop spans 15 amino acids. Per germline, CDR1 SQVTM and CDR2 ANQGSEA. The CDR3, as DNA: TGCAGCGTTGCCTCTAGATTAATGACAGACACTGAAGCTTTCTTT. Translation: CSVASRLMTDTEAFF.

This chain uses TRBV6-5 with TRBJ2-5, with 8 bases aligning to TRBD1. CDR3 length: 13 residues. The V segment lost 4 bases and the J segment 3 bases; nucleotides outside the gene matches: 1. Germline V gene sequence: CDR1 MNHEY, CDR2 SVGAGI. Written as DNA, the CDR3 is TGTGCCAGCAGTTTGACAGGGGAAGAGACCCAGTACTTC. Amino acid sequence: CASSLTGEETQYF.

This clone occurred once. The chain joins TRBV6-4 to TRBJ2-3, with D perhaps matching TRBD1 or TRBD2 (5 bases each). V dropped 3 bases and J dropped 3 bases, with 13 bases sitting between them. This CDR3 contains 15 residues. Germline CDR1 and CDR2: MRHNA and SNTAGT. The CDR3, as DNA: TGTGCCAGCAGTGAAACGTGGGGGTATACAGATACGCAGTATTTT. This sequence encodes CASSETWGYTDTQYF.

The chain has TRBV4-1 and TRBJ1-5, with D possibly matching TRBD1 (6 bases). V was trimmed by 3 bases and J by 5 bases, leaving 17 bases between them. Germline-derived CDR1 and CDR2 are MGHRA and YSYEKL. This CDR3 is built from 16 residues. In DNA, the CDR3 is TGCGCCAGCAGCCATGGGACCCGGGACATTGATCAGCCCCAGCATTTT. Translation gives CASSHGTRDIDQPQHF.

This chain uses TRBV29-1 with TRBJ1-2, with 7 bases identical to TRBD1. CDR3 length equals 14 residues. Trimming removed 7 bases from V and 2 bases from J; junction bases left unmatched: 10. Germline lookup yields CDR1 SQVTM and CDR2 ANQGSEA. Here the CDR3 DNA reads TGCAGCGCATACGGCGACAGGGTGAACTATGGCTACACCTTC. It translates to CSAYGDRVNYGYTF.

The rearrangement uses TRBV11-3 and TRBJ2-3; 11 bases align to TRBD1. The junction had 6 bases not matched to a gene; V was cut back by 0 bases and J by 7 bases. Germline V lookup: CDR1 SGHNT, CDR2 YENEEA. This CDR3 spans 16 amino acids. As DNA, the CDR3 is TGTGCCAGCAGCTTAGAGAGGACAGGGGGCAGGAATACGCAGTATTTT. This gives the protein CASSLERTGGRNTQYF.

The chain recombines TRBV6-5 with TRBJ2-7; TRBD2 aligns across 9 bases. Per the germline V gene, CDR1 is MNHEY and CDR2 is SVGAGI. The CDR3 covers 15 residues. The V and J ends lost 6 bases and 4 bases, in that order; junction bases with no gene match: 10. CDR3 sequence: CASSRGGAGRYEQYF. Written as DNA, the CDR3 is TGTGCCAGCAGCCGCGGGGGGGCGGGGAGGTACGAGCAGTACTTC.

The CDR3 here is CASSHRQGNGNTIYF. The CDR3 nucleotides are TGTGCCAGCAGCCACAGACAGGGGAATGGAAACACCATATATTTT. The gene calls are TRBV3-1 (or the pseudogene TRBV3-2) and TRBJ1-3; TRBD1 matches at 8 bases. V shed 3 bases and J 3 bases; nucleotides not matched to a gene: 4. CDR1 and CDR2 from the germline V gene are LGHDT and YNNKEL (reference sequence). This CDR3 spans 15 amino acids.

V usage is TRBV5-1 and J usage is TRBJ2-5; 12 bases align to TRBD2. CDR1 is SGHRS, CDR2 YFSETQ, per germline. V lost 3 bases to trimming and J lost 1 base; unmatched junction nucleotides: 4. The CDR3 loop spans 16 amino acids. CDR3 loop: CASSSLTSGGQETQYF. The CDR3 bases are TGCGCCAGCAGCTCGTTGACTAGCGGGGGCCAAGAGACCCAGTACTTC.

In DNA, the CDR3 is TGTGCCAGCAGCGCCCTGGGGGGGGCGGTCACCGGGGAGCTGTTTTTT. As protein: CASSALGGAVTGELFF. V gene TRBV9 combines with J gene TRBJ2-2, with D possibly TRBD2 on 7 matching bases. CDR3 length equals 16 residues. Trimming took 3 bases from V and 4 from J, leaving 16 bases between them. CDR1 and CDR2 (germline): SGDLS, YYNGEE.

The rearrangement uses TRBV10-2 and TRBJ1-6, with 9 nucleotides matching TRBD1. V lost 6 bases and J lost 7; bases outside the gene matches: 1. Germline assignment: CDR1 WSHSY and CDR2 SAAADI. This CDR3 has 13 amino acids. The CDR3 here is CASRQGANSPLHF. The CDR3 nucleotides are TGCGCCAGCAGACAGGGGGCGAATTCACCCCTCCACTTT.

The chain couples TRBV19 to TRBJ1-3; TRBD1 matches 9 bases. Germline V gene sequence: CDR1 LNHDA, CDR2 SQIVND (reference sequence). The CDR3 covers 13 residues. With 11 bases clipped from V and 7 bases from J, the junction kept 9 bases outside the gene matches. CDR3 region: CASRQGELNTIYF. CDR3 nucleotides: TGTGCCTCGAGACAGGGGGAATTGAACACCATATATTTT. Variable domain in full (rest from reference TRBV19 and TRBJ1-3): DGGITQSPKYLFRKEGQNVTLSCEQNLNHDAMYWYRQDPGQGLRLIYYSQIVNDFQKGDIAEGYSVSREKKESFPLTVTSAQKNPTAFYLCASRQGELNTIYFGEGSWLTVV.